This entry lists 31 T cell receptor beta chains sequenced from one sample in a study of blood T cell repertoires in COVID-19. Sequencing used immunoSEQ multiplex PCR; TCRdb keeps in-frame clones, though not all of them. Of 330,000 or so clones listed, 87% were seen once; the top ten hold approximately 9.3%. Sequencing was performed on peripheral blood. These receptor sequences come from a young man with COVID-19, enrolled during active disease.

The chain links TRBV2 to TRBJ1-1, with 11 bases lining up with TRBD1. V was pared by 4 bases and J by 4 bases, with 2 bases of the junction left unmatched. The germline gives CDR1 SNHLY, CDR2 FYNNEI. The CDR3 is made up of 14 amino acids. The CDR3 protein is CASSVGQGVTEAFF. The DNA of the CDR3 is TGTGCCAGCAGTGTGGGACAGGGGGTCACTGAAGCTTTCTTT.

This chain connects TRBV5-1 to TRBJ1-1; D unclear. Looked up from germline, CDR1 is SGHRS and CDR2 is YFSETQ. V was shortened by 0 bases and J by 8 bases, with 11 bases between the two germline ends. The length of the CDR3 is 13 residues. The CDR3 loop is CASSLGGEGEAFF. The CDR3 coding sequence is TGCGCCAGCAGCTTGGGTGGGGAGGGAGAAGCTTTCTTT.

CDR3 amino acids: CASSLELGQGVDYGYTF. CDR3 DNA: TGTGCCAGCAGCTTGGAACTCGGACAGGGGGTAGACTATGGCTACACCTTC. V and J are TRBV5-4 and TRBJ1-2, with 10 bases fitting TRBD1. Looked up from germline, CDR1 is SGHNT and CDR2 is YYREEE (reference sequence). The junction had 8 bases not matched to a gene; V was cut back by 0 bases and J by 3 bases. CDR3 size: 17 residues. The complete variable domain, with remaining parts taken from reference TRBV5-4 and TRBJ1-2, reads ETGVTQSPTHLIKTRGQQVTLRCSSQSGHNTVSWYQQALGQGPQFIFQYYREEENGRGNFPPRFSGLQFPNYSSELNVNALELDDSALYLCASSLELGQGVDYGYTFGSGTRLTVV.

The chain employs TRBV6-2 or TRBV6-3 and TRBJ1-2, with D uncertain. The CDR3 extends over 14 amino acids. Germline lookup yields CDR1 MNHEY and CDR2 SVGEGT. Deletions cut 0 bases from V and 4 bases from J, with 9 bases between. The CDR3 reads CASSYSSPVYGYTF. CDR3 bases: TGTGCCAGCAGTTACTCAAGCCCTGTCTATGGCTACACCTTC.

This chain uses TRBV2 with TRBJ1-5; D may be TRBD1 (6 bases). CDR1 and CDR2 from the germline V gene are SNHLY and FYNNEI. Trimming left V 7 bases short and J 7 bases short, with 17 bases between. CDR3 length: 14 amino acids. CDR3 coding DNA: TGTGCCAGCAACCCGGACAGTATGCGACAGCCCCAGCATTTT. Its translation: CASNPDSMRQPQHF. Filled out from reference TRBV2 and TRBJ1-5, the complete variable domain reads EPEVTQTPSHQVTQMGQEVILRCVPISNHLYFYWYRQILGQKVEFLVSFYNNEISEKSEIFDDQFSVERPDGSNFTLKIRSTKLEDSAMYFCASNPDSMRQPQHFGDGTRLSIL.

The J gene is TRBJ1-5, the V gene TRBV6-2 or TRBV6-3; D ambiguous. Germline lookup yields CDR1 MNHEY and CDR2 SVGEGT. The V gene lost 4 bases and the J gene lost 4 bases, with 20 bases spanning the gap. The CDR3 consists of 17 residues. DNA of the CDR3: TGTGCCAGCAGTTGGAGTCCTTTTGGTAGGAGGAATCAGCCCCAGCATTTT. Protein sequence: CASSWSPFGRRNQPQHF.

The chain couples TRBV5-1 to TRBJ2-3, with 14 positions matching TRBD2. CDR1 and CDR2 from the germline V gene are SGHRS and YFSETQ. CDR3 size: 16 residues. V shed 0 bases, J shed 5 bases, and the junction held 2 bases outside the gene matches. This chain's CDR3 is CASSLGLAGGRDTQYF. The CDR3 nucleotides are TGCGCCAGCAGCTTGGGACTAGCGGGAGGGAGAGATACGCAGTATTTT.

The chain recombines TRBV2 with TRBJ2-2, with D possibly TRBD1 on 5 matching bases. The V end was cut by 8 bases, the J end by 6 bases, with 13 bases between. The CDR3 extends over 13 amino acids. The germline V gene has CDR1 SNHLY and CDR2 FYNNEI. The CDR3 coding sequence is TGTGCCAGCCTCGGGCAGGGCGCCGGGGAGCTGTTTTTT. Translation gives CASLGQGAGELFF. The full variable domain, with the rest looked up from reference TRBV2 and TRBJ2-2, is EPEVTQTPSHQVTQMGQEVILRCVPISNHLYFYWYRQILGQKVEFLVSFYNNEISEKSEIFDDQFSVERPDGSNFTLKIRSTKLEDSAMYFCASLGQGAGELFFGEGSRLTVL.

The CDR3 nucleotides are TGCGCCAGCAGCCAAGTTCAGGGTTCGAGGTTACTAGCCAAAAACATTCAGTACTTC. It is translated as CASSQVQGSRLLAKNIQYF. The chain joins TRBV4-1 to TRBJ2-4; TRBD1 is a possible D gene (5 bases). The V end lost 1 base, the J end lost 0 bases, and 19 bases lay between the germline ends. The CDR3 is 19 residues long. Per germline, CDR1 MGHRA and CDR2 YSYEKL.

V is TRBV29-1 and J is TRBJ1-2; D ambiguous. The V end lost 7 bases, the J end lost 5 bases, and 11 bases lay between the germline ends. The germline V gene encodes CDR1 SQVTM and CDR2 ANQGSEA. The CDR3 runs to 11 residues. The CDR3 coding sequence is TGCAGCGAGACAACCGGTTATGGCTACACCTTC. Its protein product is CSETTGYGYTF. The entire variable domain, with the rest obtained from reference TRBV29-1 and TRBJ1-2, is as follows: SAVISQKPSRDICQRGTSLTIQCQVDSQVTMMFWYRQQPGQSLTLIATANQGSEATYESGFVIDKFPISRPNLTFSTLTVSNMSPEDSSIYLCSETTGYGYTFGSGTRLTVV.

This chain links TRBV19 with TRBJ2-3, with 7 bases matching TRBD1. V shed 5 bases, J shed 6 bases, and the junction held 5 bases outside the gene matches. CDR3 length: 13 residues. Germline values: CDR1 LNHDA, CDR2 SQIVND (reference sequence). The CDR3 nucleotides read TGTGCCAGTAGTCCTACAGGGGTCGATACGCAGTATTTT. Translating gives CASSPTGVDTQYF.

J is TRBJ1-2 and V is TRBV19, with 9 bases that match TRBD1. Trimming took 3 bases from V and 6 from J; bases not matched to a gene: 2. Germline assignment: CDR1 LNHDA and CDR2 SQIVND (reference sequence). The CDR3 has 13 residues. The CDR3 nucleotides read TGTGCCAGTAGTATTGGGACAGGGAATGGCTACACCTTC. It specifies CASSIGTGNGYTF.

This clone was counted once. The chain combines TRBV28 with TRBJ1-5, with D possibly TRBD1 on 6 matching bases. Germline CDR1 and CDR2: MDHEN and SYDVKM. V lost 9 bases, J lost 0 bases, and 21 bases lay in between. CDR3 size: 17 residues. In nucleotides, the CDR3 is TGTGCCAGTACGGACGGGGGGCGACCGCATAGCAATCAGCCCCAGCATTTT. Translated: CASTDGGRPHSNQPQHF.

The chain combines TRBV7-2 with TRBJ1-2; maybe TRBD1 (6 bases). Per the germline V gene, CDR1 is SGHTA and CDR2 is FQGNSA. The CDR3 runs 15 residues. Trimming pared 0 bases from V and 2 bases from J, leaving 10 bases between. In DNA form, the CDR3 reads TGTGCCAGCAGCTTAGCCAGGGGCGAGAACTATGGCTACACCTTC. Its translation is CASSLARGENYGYTF.

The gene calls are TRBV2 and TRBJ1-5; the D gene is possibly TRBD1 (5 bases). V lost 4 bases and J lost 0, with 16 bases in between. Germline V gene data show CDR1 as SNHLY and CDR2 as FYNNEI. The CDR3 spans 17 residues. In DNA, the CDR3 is TGTGCCAGCAGTGTCTCGTTAGGACAAGATAGCAATCAGCCCCAGCATTTT. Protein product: CASSVSLGQDSNQPQHF.

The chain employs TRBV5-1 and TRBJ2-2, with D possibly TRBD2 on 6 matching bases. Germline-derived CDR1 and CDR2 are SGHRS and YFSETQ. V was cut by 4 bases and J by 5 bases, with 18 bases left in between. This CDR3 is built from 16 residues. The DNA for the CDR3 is TGCGCCAGCAGCCCAGTACCGCGGGGACGGACCGGGGAGCTGTTTTTT. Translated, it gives CASSPVPRGRTGELFF.

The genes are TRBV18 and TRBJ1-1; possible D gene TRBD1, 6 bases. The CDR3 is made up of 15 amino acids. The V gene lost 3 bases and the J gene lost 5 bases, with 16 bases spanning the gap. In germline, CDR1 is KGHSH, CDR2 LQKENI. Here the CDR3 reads CASSPWGPGPTEAFF. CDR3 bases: TGTGCCAGCTCACCCTGGGGGCCGGGTCCGACTGAAGCTTTCTTT.

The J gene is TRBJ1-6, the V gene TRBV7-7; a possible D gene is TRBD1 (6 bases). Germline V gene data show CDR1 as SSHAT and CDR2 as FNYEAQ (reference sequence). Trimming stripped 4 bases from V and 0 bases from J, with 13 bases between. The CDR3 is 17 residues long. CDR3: CASSSLTGSSYNSPLHF. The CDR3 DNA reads TGTGCCAGCAGCTCCTTAACAGGGAGCTCCTATAATTCACCCCTCCACTTT. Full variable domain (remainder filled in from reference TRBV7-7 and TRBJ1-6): GAGVSQSPRYKVTKRGQDVTLRCDPISSHATLYWYQQALGQGPEFLTYFNYEAQPDKSGLPSDRFSAERPEGSISTLTIQRTEQRDSAMYRCASSSLTGSSYNSPLHFGNGTRLTVT.

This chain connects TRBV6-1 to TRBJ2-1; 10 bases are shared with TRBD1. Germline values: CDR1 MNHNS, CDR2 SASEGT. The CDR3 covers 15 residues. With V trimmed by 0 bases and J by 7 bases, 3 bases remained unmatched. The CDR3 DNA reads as TGTGCCAGCAGTGAAGCGACAGGGGGCTGGAATGAGCAGTTCTTC. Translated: CASSEATGGWNEQFF.

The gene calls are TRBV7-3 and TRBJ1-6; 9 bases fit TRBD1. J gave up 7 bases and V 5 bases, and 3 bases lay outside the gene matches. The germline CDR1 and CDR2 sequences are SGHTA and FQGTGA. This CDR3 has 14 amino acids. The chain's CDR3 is CASSQTGGNSPLHF. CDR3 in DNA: TGTGCCAGCAGCCAAACAGGGGGCAATTCACCCCTCCACTTT.

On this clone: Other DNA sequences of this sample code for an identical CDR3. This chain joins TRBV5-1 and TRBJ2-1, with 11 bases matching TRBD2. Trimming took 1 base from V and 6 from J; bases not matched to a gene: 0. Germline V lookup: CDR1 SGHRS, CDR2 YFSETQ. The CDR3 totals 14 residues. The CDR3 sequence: CASSLTSGSNEQFF. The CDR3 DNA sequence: TGCGCCAGCAGCTTGACTAGCGGGAGCAATGAGCAGTTCTTC.

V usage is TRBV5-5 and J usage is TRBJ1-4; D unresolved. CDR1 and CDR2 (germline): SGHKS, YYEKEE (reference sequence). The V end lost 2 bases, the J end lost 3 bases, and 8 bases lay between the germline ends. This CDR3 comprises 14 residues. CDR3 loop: CASSFPSANEKLFF. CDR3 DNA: TGTGCCAGCAGCTTTCCTAGCGCTAATGAAAAACTGTTTTTT.

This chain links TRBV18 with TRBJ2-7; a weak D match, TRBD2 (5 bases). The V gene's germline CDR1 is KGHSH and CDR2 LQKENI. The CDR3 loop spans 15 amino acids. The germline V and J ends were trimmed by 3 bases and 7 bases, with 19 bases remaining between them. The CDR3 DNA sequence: TGTGCCAGCTCACCCCCGATTAAAGTCCCGGGGGAGCAGTACTTC. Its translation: CASSPPIKVPGEQYF.

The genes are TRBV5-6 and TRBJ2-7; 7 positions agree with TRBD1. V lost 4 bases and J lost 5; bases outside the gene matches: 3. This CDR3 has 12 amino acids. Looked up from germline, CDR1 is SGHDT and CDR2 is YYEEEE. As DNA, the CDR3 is TGTGCCAGCAGCACCGGACAGGACGAGCAGTACTTC. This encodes CASSTGQDEQYF.

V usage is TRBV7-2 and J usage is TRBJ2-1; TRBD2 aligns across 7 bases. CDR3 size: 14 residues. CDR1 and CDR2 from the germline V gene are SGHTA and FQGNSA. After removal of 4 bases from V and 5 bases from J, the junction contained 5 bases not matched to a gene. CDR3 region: CASSSRTRDNEQFF. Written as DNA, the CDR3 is TGTGCCAGCAGCTCCCGGACTAGGGACAATGAGCAGTTCTTC.

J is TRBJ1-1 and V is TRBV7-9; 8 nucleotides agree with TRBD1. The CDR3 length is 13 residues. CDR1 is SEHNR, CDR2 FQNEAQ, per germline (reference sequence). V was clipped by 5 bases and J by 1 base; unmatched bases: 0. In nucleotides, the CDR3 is TGTGCCAGCAGCGACAGGGGGAACACTGAAGCTTTCTTT. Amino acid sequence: CASSDRGNTEAFF.

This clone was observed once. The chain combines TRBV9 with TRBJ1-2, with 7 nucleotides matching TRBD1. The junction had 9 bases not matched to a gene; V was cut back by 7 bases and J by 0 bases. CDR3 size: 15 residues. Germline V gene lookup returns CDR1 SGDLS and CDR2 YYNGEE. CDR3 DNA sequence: TGTGCCAGCGGACAGGACGCCAGCGCTAACTATGGCTACACCTTC. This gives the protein CASGQDASANYGYTF.

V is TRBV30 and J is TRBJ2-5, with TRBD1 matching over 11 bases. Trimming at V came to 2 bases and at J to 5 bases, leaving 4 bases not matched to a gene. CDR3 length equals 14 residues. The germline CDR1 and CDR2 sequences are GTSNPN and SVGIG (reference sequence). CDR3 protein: CAWSWDRGKETQYF. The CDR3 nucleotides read TGTGCCTGGAGTTGGGACAGGGGGAAGGAGACCCAGTACTTC. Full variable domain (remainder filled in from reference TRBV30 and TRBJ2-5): SQTIHQWPATLVQPVGSPLSLECTVEGTSNPNLYWYRQAAGRGLQLLFYSVGIGQISSEVPQNLSASRPQDRQFILSSKKLLLSDSGFYLCAWSWDRGKETQYFGPGTRLLVL.

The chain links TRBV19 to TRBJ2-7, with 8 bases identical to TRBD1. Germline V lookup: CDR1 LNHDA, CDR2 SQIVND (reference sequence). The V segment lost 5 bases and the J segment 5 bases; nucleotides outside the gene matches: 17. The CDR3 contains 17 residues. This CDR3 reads CASSSFLGQGNPHEQYF. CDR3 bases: TGTGCCAGTAGTTCCTTCCTAGGACAGGGAAATCCACACGAGCAGTACTTC.

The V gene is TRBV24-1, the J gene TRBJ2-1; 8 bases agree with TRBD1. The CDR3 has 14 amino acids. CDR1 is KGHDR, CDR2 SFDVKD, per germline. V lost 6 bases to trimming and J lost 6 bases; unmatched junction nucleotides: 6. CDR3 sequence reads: CATSNRGKGNEQFF. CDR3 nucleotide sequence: TGTGCCACCAGTAACAGGGGGAAAGGCAATGAGCAGTTCTTC.

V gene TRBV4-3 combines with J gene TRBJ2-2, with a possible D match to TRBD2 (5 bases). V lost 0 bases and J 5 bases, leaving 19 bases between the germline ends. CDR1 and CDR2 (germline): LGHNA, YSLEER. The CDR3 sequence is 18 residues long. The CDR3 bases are TGCGCCAGCAGCCAAGATCCGGGCACCTCAACGGGGACCGGGGAGCTGTTTTTT. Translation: CASSQDPGTSTGTGELFF.